Reported below is one TCR beta chain. Its specificity is unknown. The junction differs from germline at one of its ends, possibly a read error. The study ran its PCR with 60 Vbeta and 13 Jbeta primers. TCRdb keeps only in-frame clones here, not all; method: immunoSEQ multiplex PCR. The sample totals about 90,000 clones. Donors had nominal health at sampling but likely had unrecorded immune exposures. This sample is part of a study of cytomegalovirus exposure and HLA in healthy donors. Broader study findings: In a later analysis, HLA-associated beta chains showed higher expansion and lower generation probabilities than comparable chains. Roughly even sequencing depth across donors was the assumption behind the presence/absence analyses.

The sequenced material came from PBMCs. This TCR derives from a young woman in good health and CMV-seronegative.

In DNA, the CDR3 is TGTGCCAGCAGCCGAAGCGGAGCTAGCACAAATACGCAGTATTTT. This translates into CASSRSGASTNTQYF. The chain carries TRBV11-2 and TRBJ2-3, with a weak D call TRBD2 (5 bases). CDR1 is SGHAT and CDR2 is FQNNGV in the germline V gene. The CDR3 runs 15 residues.